The clone carrying this TCR beta chain was observed a handful of times. Its antigen is not identified. These data come from a study of cytomegalovirus exposure and HLA in healthy donors. The PCR had 60 Vbeta and 13 Jbeta primers. The method was immunoSEQ multiplex PCR; TCRdb's version includes in-frame clones alone and lacks a portion of them. The profile shows more than 95,000 clones, 73% of them singletons. Overall study results and limits: The study dropped some indistinguishable V segments, TRBV6-2 and TRBV6-3 among them. V- and J-gene trimming in TCR beta was tied to a missense DCLRE1C variant by an analysis performed later. Most likely, a cluster of highly shared sequence variants arose as a sequencing artifact.

The CDR3 loop spans 14 amino acids. CDR1 and CDR2 (germline): SGHRS, YFSETQ. V lost 3 bases and J 5 bases, leaving 14 bases between the germline ends. Sequences were obtained from PBMCs. The clonotype was recovered from a man in his 60s in good health and CMV-seropositive. The chain joins TRBV5-1 to TRBJ1-2; D uncertain. Here the CDR3 reads CASSSTTLLYGYTF. In DNA, the CDR3 is TGCGCCAGCAGCTCGACAACACTTCTTTATGGCTACACCTTC.